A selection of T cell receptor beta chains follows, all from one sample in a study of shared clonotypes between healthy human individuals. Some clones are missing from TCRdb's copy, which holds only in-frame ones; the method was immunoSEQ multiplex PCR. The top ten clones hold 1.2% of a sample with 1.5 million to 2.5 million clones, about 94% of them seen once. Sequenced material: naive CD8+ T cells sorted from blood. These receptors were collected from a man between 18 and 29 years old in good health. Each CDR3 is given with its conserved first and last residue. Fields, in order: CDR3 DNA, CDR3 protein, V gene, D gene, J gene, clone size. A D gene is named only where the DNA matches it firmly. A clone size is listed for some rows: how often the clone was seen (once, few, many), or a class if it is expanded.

TGCGCCAGCAGCCCGGACAGGGGGGGAACTGAAGCTTTCTTT,CASSPDRGGTEAFF,TRBV5-1,TRBD1,TRBJ1-1,once
TGTGCCATCGGCAGCGGTCAGGGCTCAGATACGCAGTATTTT,CAIGSGQGSDTQYF,TRBV10-3,.,TRBJ2-3,.
TGTGCCAGCAGCGCCGACAGGGGGCGCTACAATGAGCAGTTCTTC,CASSADRGRYNEQFF,TRBV9,TRBD1,TRBJ2-1,.
TGCGCCAGCAGCCATGGAATAGCCAATGAGCAGTTCTTC,CASSHGIANEQFF,TRBV4-1,.,TRBJ2-1,.
TGTGCCAGTAGTATAGACTTACCCGGGGAGCTGTTTTTT,CASSIDLPGELFF,TRBV19,.,TRBJ2-2,.
TGTGCGCCCGCTGGGCTAGCGGAAGAGACCCAGTACTTC,CAPAGLAEETQYF,TRBV13,TRBD2,TRBJ2-5,.
TGTGCCAGCAGTTACTCCGACAGGGGCTACGAGCAGTACTTC,CASSYSDRGYEQYF,TRBV6-5,TRBD1,TRBJ2-7,.
TGTGCCAGCAGCCTGGTTACAAGCGGGAAGTTCTACGAGCAGTACTTC,CASSLVTSGKFYEQYF,TRBV11-2,TRBD2,TRBJ2-7,.
TGTGCCAGCAGCTTGGGGCCGATTAGCGCAGATACGCAGTATTTT,CASSLGPISADTQYF,TRBV7-9,.,TRBJ2-3,.
TGTGCTAGCAGCTCGGACAGGGATGAAAAACTGTTTTTT,CASSSDRDEKLFF,TRBV7-7,TRBD1,TRBJ1-4,.
TGTGCCAGCGCAGCCGACAATTCACCCCTCCACTTT,CASAADNSPLHF,TRBV28,.,TRBJ1-6,.
TGCAGCGTTGTTTGGTTCGCGAACACCGGGGAGCTGTTTTTT,CSVVWFANTGELFF,TRBV29-1,.,TRBJ2-2,.
TGTGCCAGTAGTATAGGGGAGGCTGGCTACGAGCAGTACTTC,CASSIGEAGYEQYF,TRBV19,.,TRBJ2-7,.
TGTGCCAGCAGCTTAGGGCCGGAGATGGAAGCTTTCTTT,CASSLGPEMEAFF,TRBV11-3,.,TRBJ1-1,.
TGTGCCTGGAGCCTAGGGAGCTCCTATAATTCACCCCTCCACTTT,CAWSLGSSYNSPLHF,TRBV30,.,TRBJ1-6,.
TGTGCCAGCAAAGGGCGAGCGGGAGGGTGGGATGAGCAGTTCTTC,CASKGRAGGWDEQFF,TRBV7-9,TRBD2,TRBJ2-1,.
TGCGCCAGCAGCCAACTTTATGGCGGGAGAATAAGCGGGGAGCTGTTTTTT,CASSQLYGGRISGELFF,TRBV4-3,TRBD2,TRBJ2-2,.
TGTGCCAGCAGCCAAGATCCGGGTGACGAGCAGTACTTC,CASSQDPGDEQYF,TRBV14,.,TRBJ2-7,.
TGTGCCAGCAGTCTTACCCTGTATAATTCACCCCTCCACTTT,CASSLTLYNSPLHF,TRBV27,.,TRBJ1-6,.
TGTGCCTGGAAAGATCACGGCAGGGGTAACAACACTGAAGCTTTCTTT,CAWKDHGRGNNTEAFF,TRBV30,.,TRBJ1-1,.
TGTGCCAGCAGCTACCGAGGAAGGACAGAGTACAATGAGCAGTTCTTC,CASSYRGRTEYNEQFF,TRBV9,.,TRBJ2-1,.
TGTGCCAGCAGTTACTTGCAGGGGGCTGGTGACGAGCAGTACTTC,CASSYLQGAGDEQYF,TRBV6-6,TRBD1,TRBJ2-7,.
TGCAGCGTTTTCGAGGACAGGGGAGCCTACGAGCAGTACTTC,CSVFEDRGAYEQYF,TRBV29-1,TRBD1,TRBJ2-7,.
TGTGCCAGCAGCTTCCAGTTGAATGAGCAGTTCTTC,CASSFQLNEQFF,TRBV7-9,.,TRBJ2-1,.
TGTGCCAGCAGGGAGACATCCACTGAAGCTTTCTTT,CASRETSTEAFF,TRBV2,.,TRBJ1-1,.
TGTGCCACCAGCAGAGGAGGGGGTGGTAGCGAGCAGTACTTC,CATSRGGGGSEQYF,TRBV15,.,TRBJ2-7,.
TGTGCCAGCAGTGACCCAAGGGAGCGGGGAACCACCTACGAGCAGTACTTC,CASSDPRERGTTYEQYF,TRBV2,TRBD2,TRBJ2-7,.
TGCGCCAGCAGCCCGGATCTGGCCGGCGAAAAACTGTTTTTT,CASSPDLAGEKLFF,TRBV5-1,.,TRBJ1-4,.
TGCGCCAGCAGCCAATCCGCAGTGTACGAGCAGTACTTC,CASSQSAVYEQYF,TRBV4-1,.,TRBJ2-7,.
TGTGCCAGCAGTGAAGCCCAGGTCTCCTACGAGCAGTACTTC,CASSEAQVSYEQYF,TRBV6-1,.,TRBJ2-7,.
TGTGCCAGCAGCTTAGTGGGGAGAGGAAGGTACGAGCAGTACTTC,CASSLVGRGRYEQYF,TRBV7-2,.,TRBJ2-7,.
TGTGCCAGCAGCCCGAGCGGGGTCACAGATACGCAGTATTTT,CASSPSGVTDTQYF,TRBV7-3,TRBD2,TRBJ2-3,.
TGTGCCAGCAGTACCGTTATCGAGGAGGAGACCCAGTACTTC,CASSTVIEEETQYF,TRBV6-5,.,TRBJ2-5,.
TGTGCCAGCAGTTTGCGGGGGTACGAGCAGTACTTC,CASSLRGYEQYF,TRBV28,TRBD2,TRBJ2-7,.
TGTGCCAGCAGTTACTCGGAGGGAAAGACTGAAGCTTTCTTT,CASSYSEGKTEAFF,TRBV6-5,.,TRBJ1-1,.
TGTGCCAGCAGCTTGACAGCCCGCGACACCGGGGAGCTGTTTTTT,CASSLTARDTGELFF,TRBV5-4,.,TRBJ2-2,.
TGTGCCAGCGCCCCCCCAGGGTATCAGCCCCAGCATTTT,CASAPPGYQPQHF,TRBV7-8,.,TRBJ1-5,.
TGCGCCAGCAGCTTGGCAGGGGGCATTGGCAATGAGCAGTTCTTC,CASSLAGGIGNEQFF,TRBV5-1,TRBD1,TRBJ2-1,.
TGCGCCAGCAGCTTCCGAGGGGACAACTACGAGCAGTACTTC,CASSFRGDNYEQYF,TRBV5-1,.,TRBJ2-7,.
TGTGCCAGCAGCTTAGCCGGTTTTACGTCGGGAGGGCCACGGGAGACCCAGTACTTC,CASSLAGFTSGGPRETQYF,TRBV7-8,TRBD2,TRBJ2-5,.
TGTGCCAGCAGTTTATCGAGTGGCCAACTAGTCCACGAGCAGTACTTC,CASSLSSGQLVHEQYF,TRBV27,.,TRBJ2-7,.
TGCGCCAGCAGCCAAGATCCACGGTTTAACTATGGCTACACCTTC,CASSQDPRFNYGYTF,TRBV4-1,.,TRBJ1-2,.
TGTGCCAGCAGTTACTACCCCGGGATAGCCTATGGCTACACCTTC,CASSYYPGIAYGYTF,TRBV7-8,.,TRBJ1-2,.
TGCAGCGTTGGCGGGACAGGGGGTCTCTACGAGCAGTACTTC,CSVGGTGGLYEQYF,TRBV29-1,TRBD1,TRBJ2-7,.
TGTGCCAGCAGTTACTTCGGTAGCGGAGGCTACGAGCAGTACTTC,CASSYFGSGGYEQYF,TRBV6-5,.,TRBJ2-7,.
TGCGCCAGCAGCTTGGACGGCGGGGGGAACAATGAGCAGTTCTTC,CASSLDGGGNNEQFF,TRBV5-1,TRBD2,TRBJ2-1,once
TGCGCCAGCAGCTACAGTGGGACAGCACAAGAGACCCAGTACTTC,CASSYSGTAQETQYF,TRBV4-1,TRBD1,TRBJ2-5,.
TGTGCCAGCAGCGTAGCGGGGGCCTTACAAGAGACCCAGTACTTC,CASSVAGALQETQYF,TRBV9,.,TRBJ2-5,.
TGTGCCATCGAACTAGCGGATACCGGGGAGCTGTTTTTT,CAIELADTGELFF,TRBV7-8,TRBD2,TRBJ2-2,.
TGTGCCAGCAACGGGGGACAGGCTCTCACCTTC,CASNGGQALTF,TRBV5-6,TRBD1,TRBJ1-2,.
TGTGCCAGTAGTCCGGGACAGGTCAGATTCTCCTACGAGCAGTACTTC,CASSPGQVRFSYEQYF,TRBV19,TRBD1,TRBJ2-7,once
TGTGCCAGCAGTTTACTTGGCCAGAACGAGCAGTACTTC,CASSLLGQNEQYF,TRBV27,.,TRBJ2-7,.
TGTGCCTGGAGTGTTAAGGGGGCGGGTCCCACCTACGAGCAGTACTTC,CAWSVKGAGPTYEQYF,TRBV30,TRBD1,TRBJ2-7,.
TGTGCCAGCAGTCTCATAGCGGGAGAGAACTACGAGCAGTACTTC,CASSLIAGENYEQYF,TRBV6-5,TRBD2,TRBJ2-7,.
TGCAGCGTTGATACTGAAGCTTTCTTT,CSVDTEAFF,TRBV29-1,.,TRBJ1-1,.
TGTGCCAGCAGCTTGGGGGGCGCGGGAAACATTCAGTACTTC,CASSLGGAGNIQYF,TRBV5-6,.,TRBJ2-4,.
TGTGCCAGCAGCTTAGCGGCAGGGCTGAACACTGAAGCTTTCTTT,CASSLAAGLNTEAFF,TRBV7-6,.,TRBJ1-1,.